Included here is one TCR beta chain sequence, with context. Its antigen is undetermined. The sample belongs to a study of OX40 agonist ivuxolimab in advanced cancers. General study results and limits: Some of the nonresponding patients also showed low levels of normalized T-cell clonal expansion. At doses 0.1 to 3.0 mg/kg, CD4+ and CD8+ clones expanded.

Sequencing was performed with immunoSEQ multiplex PCR; in TCRdb, only in-frame clones are kept and a portion is missing. Found here are roughly 90,000 clones, approximately 91% of them singletons; the top ten hold 0.33%. This sequence originates from an adult with an advanced solid tumor such as melanoma, head and neck, liver or kidney cancer. Source: CD4+ or CD8+ T cells sorted from blood, taken in a trial of the OX40 agonist ivuxolimab.

The CDR3 protein is CASSSLTGKSGNTIYF. Written as DNA, the CDR3 is TGTGCCAGCAGCTCACTGACAGGGAAGTCTGGAAACACCATATATTTT. The rearrangement uses TRBV7-9 and TRBJ1-3; TRBD1 agrees at 7 bases. The CDR3 has 16 residues. The germline CDR1 and CDR2 sequences are SEHNR and FQNEAQ (reference sequence). V gave up 4 bases and J gave up 1 base; unmatched junction bases: 7.